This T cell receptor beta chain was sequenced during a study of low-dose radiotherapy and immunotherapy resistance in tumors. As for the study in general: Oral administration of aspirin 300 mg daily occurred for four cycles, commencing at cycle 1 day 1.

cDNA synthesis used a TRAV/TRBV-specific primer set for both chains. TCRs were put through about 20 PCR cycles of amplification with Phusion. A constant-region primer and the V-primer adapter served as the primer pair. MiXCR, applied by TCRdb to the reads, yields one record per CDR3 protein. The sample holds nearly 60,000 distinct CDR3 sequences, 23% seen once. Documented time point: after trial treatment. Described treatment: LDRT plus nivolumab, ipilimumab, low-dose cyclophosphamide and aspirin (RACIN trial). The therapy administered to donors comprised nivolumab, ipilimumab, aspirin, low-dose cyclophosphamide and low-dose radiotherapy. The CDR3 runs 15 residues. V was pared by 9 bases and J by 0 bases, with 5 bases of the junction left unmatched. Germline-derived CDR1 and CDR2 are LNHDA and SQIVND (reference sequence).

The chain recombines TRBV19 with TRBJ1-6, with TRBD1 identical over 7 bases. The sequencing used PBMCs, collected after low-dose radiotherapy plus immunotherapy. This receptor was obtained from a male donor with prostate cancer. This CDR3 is CASRQGSSYNSPLHF. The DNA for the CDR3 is TGTGCCAGCCGACAGGGTAGCTCCTATAATTCACCCCTCCACTTT.